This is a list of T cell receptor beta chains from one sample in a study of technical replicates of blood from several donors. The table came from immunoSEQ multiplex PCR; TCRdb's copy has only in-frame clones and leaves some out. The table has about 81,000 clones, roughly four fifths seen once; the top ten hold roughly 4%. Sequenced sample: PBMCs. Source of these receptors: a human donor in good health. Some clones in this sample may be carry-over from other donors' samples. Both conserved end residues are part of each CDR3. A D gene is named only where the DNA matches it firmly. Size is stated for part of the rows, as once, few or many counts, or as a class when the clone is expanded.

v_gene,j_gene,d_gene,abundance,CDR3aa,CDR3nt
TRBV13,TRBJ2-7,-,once,CASSLGRGSSYEQYF,TGTGCCAGCAGCTTAGGAAGGGGATCGTCCTACGAGCAGTACTTC
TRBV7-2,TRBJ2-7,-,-,CASSLQLGYYEQYF,TGTGCCAGCAGCTTACAATTGGGCTACTACGAGCAGTACTTC
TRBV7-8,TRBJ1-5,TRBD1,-,CASSLGQARNQPQHF,TGTGCCAGCAGCCTGGGACAGGCTCGTAATCAGCCCCAGCATTTT
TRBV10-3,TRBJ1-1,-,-,CAISERRGDTEAFF,TGTGCCATCAGTGAGAGGCGGGGTGACACTGAAGCTTTCTTT
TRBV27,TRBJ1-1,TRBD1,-,CASSLYGTGGRVTEAFF,TGTGCCAGCAGTTTATATGGGACAGGGGGCCGTGTTACTGAAGCTTTCTTT
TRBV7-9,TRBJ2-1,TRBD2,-,CASSHGTSGLSYNEQFF,TGTGCCAGCAGCCACGGGACTAGCGGGCTCTCCTACAATGAGCAGTTCTTC
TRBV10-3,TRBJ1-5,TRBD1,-,CATQQQGSGSNQPQHF,TGTGCCACTCAACAACAGGGGAGCGGTAGCAATCAGCCCCAGCATTTT
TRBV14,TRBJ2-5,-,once,CASSQALGTEYF,TGTGCCAGCAGCCAAGCTCTAGGCACGGAGTACTTC
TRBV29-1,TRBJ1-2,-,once,CSVENGDYGYTF,TGCAGCGTTGAGAACGGTGACTATGGCTACACCTTC
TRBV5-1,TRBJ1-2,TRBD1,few,CASSTGQEGYGYTF,TGCGCCAGCAGTACTGGACAGGAGGGTTATGGCTACACCTTC
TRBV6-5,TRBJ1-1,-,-,CASIDRKNTEAFF,TGTGCCAGCATCGACAGAAAAAACACTGAAGCTTTCTTT
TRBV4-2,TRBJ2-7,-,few,CASSQHGGRTAVYEQYF,TGTGCCAGCAGCCAACACGGGGGACGGACGGCGGTCTACGAGCAGTACTTC
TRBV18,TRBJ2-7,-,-,CASSPLRVSYEQYF,TGTGCCAGCTCACCACTGCGGGTATCCTACGAGCAGTACTTC
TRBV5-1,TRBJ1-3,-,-,CASSSGGSGNTIYF,TGCGCCAGCAGTTCCGGCGGGTCCGGAAACACCATATATTTT
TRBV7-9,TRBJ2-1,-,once,CATLLQGSEQFF,TGTGCCACCCTCCTACAGGGCAGTGAGCAGTTCTTC
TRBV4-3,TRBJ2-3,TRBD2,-,CASSQKVWTSGQSIRTDTQYF,TGCGCCAGCAGCCAAAAAGTGTGGACTAGCGGGCAATCCATCCGCACAGATACGCAGTATTTT
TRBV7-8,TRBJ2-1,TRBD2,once,CASSTTSGSGNEQFF,TGTGCCAGCAGCACCACTAGCGGGAGCGGTAATGAGCAGTTCTTC
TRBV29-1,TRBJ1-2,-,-,CSVEVGGYTF,TGCAGCGTGGAGGTTGGTGGCTACACCTTC
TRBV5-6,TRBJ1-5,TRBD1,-,CASSPGQGTRGNQPQHF,TGTGCCAGCAGCCCGGGACAGGGTACCCGAGGCAATCAGCCCCAGCATTTT
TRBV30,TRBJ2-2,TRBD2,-,CAWRGSGGRSTGELFF,TGTGCCTGGAGGGGTTCGGGCGGGAGGTCTACCGGGGAGCTGTTTTTT
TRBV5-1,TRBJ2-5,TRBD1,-,CASSLTGGLQETQYF,TGCGCCAGCAGCTTGACAGGGGGCCTCCAAGAGACCCAGTACTTC
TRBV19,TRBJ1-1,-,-,CASSIVKGMNTEAFF,TGTGCCAGTAGTATAGTCAAGGGGATGAACACTGAAGCTTTCTTT
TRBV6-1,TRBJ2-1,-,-,CASSDGGFYNEQFF,TGTGCCAGCAGTGATGGGGGGTTCTACAATGAGCAGTTCTTC
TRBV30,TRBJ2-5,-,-,CAQRFSGPSGAQYF,TGTGCCCAGAGGTTCAGCGGACCCAGTGGGGCCCAGTACTTC
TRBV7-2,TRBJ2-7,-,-,CASSLGKFYEQYF,TGTGCCAGCAGCCTGGGCAAATTCTACGAGCAGTACTTC
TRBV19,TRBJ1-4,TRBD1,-,CASSIQGANEKLFF,TGTGCCAGTAGTATTCAGGGGGCTAATGAAAAACTGTTTTTT
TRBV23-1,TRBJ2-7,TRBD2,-,CASSPRTSGTPYYEQYF,TGCGCCAGCAGTCCAAGGACTAGCGGGACCCCTTACTACGAGCAGTACTTC
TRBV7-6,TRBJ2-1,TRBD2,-,CASSKGASGYNEQFF,TGTGCCAGCTCGAAGGGTGCTAGCGGTTACAATGAGCAGTTCTTC
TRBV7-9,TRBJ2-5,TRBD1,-,CASSLGRGYQETQYF,TGTGCCAGCAGCTTAGGCAGGGGGTACCAAGAGACCCAGTACTTC
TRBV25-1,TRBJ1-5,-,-,CATPRGTYHQPQHF,TGTGCCACCCCGAGGGGGACATACCATCAGCCCCAGCATTTT
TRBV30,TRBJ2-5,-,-,CAWGLNQETQYF,TGTGCCTGGGGGCTAAATCAAGAGACCCAGTACTTC
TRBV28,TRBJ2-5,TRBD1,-,CASRRTGGGLETQYF,TGTGCCAGCAGAAGGACAGGGGGCGGTTTGGAGACCCAGTACTTC
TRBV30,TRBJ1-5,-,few,CAWSRQGTQPQHF,TGTGCCTGGAGTCGGCAGGGGACTCAGCCCCAGCATTTT
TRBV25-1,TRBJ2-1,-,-,CASRMSVNEQFF,TGTGCCAGCAGGATGTCGGTCAATGAGCAGTTCTTC
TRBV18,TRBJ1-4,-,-,CASSPLGGPNEKLFF,TGTGCCAGCTCACCGCTGGGGGGTCCTAATGAAAAACTGTTTTTT
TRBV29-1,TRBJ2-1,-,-,CSAGQPGNEQFF,TGCAGCGCCGGACAGCCGGGCAATGAGCAGTTCTTC
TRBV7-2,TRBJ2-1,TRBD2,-,CASSSGLAGVSEQFF,TGTGCCAGCAGCTCGGGACTAGCGGGGGTGAGTGAGCAGTTCTTC
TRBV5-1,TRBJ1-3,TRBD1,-,CASSSGQEPSGNTIYF,TGCGCCAGCAGCTCAGGACAGGAGCCCTCTGGAAACACCATATATTTT
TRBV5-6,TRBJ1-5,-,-,CASSLGGGGQPQHF,TGTGCCAGCAGCTTGGGGGGAGGCGGTCAGCCCCAGCATTTT
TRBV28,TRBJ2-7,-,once,CASSRDTNEQYF,TGTGCCAGCAGTCGCGACACCAACGAGCAGTACTTC
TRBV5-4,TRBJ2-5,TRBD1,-,CASSWTTGETQYF,TGTGCCAGCAGCTGGACGACAGGGGAGACCCAGTACTTC
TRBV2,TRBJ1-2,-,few,CASSESQLSGSYTF,TGTGCCAGCAGTGAATCGCAGTTATCGGGAAGCTACACCTTC
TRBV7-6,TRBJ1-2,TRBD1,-,CASSPFDRDPNYGYTF,TGTGCCAGCAGCCCATTCGACAGGGACCCTAACTATGGCTACACCTTC
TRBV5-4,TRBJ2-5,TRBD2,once,CASSLASTSGTLGETQYF,TGTGCCAGCAGCTTGGCGTCGACTAGCGGAACCTTGGGAGAGACCCAGTACTTC
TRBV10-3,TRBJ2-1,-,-,CATAAWGDSYNEQFF,TGTGCCACCGCGGCGTGGGGGGACTCCTACAATGAGCAGTTCTTC
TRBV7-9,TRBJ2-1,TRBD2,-,CASSFGGAMDEQFF,TGTGCCAGCAGCTTCGGGGGGGCAATGGATGAGCAGTTCTTC
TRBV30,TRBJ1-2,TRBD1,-,CAWSAADRVDGYTF,TGTGCCTGGAGTGCTGCCGACAGGGTCGATGGCTACACCTTC
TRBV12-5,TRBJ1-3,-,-,CATKRGGQGGNTIYF,TGTGCTACCAAAAGGGGTGGGCAAGGTGGAAACACCATATATTTT
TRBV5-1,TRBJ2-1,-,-,CASSLDGGRAYNEQFF,TGCGCCAGCAGCCTTGACGGGGGGCGGGCCTACAATGAGCAGTTCTTC
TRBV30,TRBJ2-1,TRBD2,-,CAWSGASGYNEQFF,TGTGCCTGGAGTGGTGCTAGCGGATACAATGAGCAGTTCTTC
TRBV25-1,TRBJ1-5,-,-,CVKESWRSDNQPQHF,TGTGTCAAAGAAAGTTGGAGGTCGGATAATCAGCCCCAGCATTTT
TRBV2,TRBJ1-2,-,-,CASSSQGTNYGYTF,TGTGCCAGCAGTTCCCAGGGGACGAACTATGGCTACACCTTC
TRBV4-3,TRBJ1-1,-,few,CASSQEGRRAFF,TGCGCCAGCAGCCAAGAAGGGAGGAGAGCTTTCTTT
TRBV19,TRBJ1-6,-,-,CASADRSSYNSPLHF,TGTGCCAGTGCCGACAGAAGCTCCTATAATTCACCCCTCCACTTT
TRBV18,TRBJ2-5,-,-,CASSPSYRVRETQYF,TGTGCCAGCTCACCAAGTTACAGGGTACGAGAGACCCAGTACTTC
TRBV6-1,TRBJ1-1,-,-,CASSGAGNTEAFF,TGTGCCAGCAGTGGGGCGGGGAACACTGAAGCTTTCTTT
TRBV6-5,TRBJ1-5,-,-,CASALDRNNQPQHF,TGTGCCAGCGCCCTTGACAGGAACAATCAGCCCCAGCATTTT